This TCR beta chain is drawn from a study of blood T cell repertoires in COVID-19. Method: immunoSEQ multiplex PCR; TCRdb's copy keeps in-frame clones and lacks some. The sample lists about 300,000 clones, 70% to 90% occurring once. The sequence came from a man in his late teens or twenties with active or convalescent COVID-19. Sequences were obtained from peripheral blood.

CDR3 sequence reads: CASSLVQVTYEQYF. CDR3 sequence (DNA): TGTGCCAGCAGCTTGGTGCAGGTCACCTACGAGCAGTACTTC. The J gene is TRBJ2-7, the V gene TRBV5-6; D ambiguous. CDR1 and CDR2 (germline): SGHDT, YYEEEE. Trimming took 0 bases from V and 2 from J, leaving 9 bases between them. The CDR3 extends over 14 amino acids.